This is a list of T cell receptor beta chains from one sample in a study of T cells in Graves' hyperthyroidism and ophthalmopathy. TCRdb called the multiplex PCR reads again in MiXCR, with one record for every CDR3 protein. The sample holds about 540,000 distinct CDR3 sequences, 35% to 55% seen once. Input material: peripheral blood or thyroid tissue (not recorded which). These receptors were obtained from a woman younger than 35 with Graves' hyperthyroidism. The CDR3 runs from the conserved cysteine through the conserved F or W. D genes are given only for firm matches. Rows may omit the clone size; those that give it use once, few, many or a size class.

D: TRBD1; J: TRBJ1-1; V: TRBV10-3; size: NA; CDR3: CASSPTRDRNLRNTEAFF; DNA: TGTGCCAGCTCACCAACAAGGGACAGGAACTTAAGGAACACTGAAGCTTTCTTT
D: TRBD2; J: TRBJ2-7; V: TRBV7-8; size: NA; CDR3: CASSSPGLALNEQYF; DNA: TGTGCCAGCAGCTCTCCGGGACTAGCGCTCAACGAGCAGTACTTC
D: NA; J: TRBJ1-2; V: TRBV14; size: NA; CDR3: CASSQRTGIYGYTF; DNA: TGTGCCAGCAGCCAACGAACAGGGATCTATGGCTACACCTTC
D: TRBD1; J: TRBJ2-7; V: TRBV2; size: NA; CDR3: CASSRDSGNYEQYF; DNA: TGTGCCAGCAGCCGGGACAGTGGTAACTACGAGCAGTACTTC
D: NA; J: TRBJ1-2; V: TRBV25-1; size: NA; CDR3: CASSRGTGIRSDDYGYTF; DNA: TGTGCCAGCAGCCGAGGAACAGGGATTCGGTCTGATGACTATGGCTACACCTTC
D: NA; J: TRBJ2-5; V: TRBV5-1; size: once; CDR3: CASSLSQAETQYF; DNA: TGCGCCAGCAGCTTGTCTCAGGCAGAGACCCAGTACTTC
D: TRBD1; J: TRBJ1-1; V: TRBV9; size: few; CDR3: CASSPGQGIEAFF; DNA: TGTGCCAGCAGCCCTGGACAGGGAATTGAAGCTTTCTTT
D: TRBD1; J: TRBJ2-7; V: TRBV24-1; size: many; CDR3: CATSDPGTGVNEQYF; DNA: TGTGCCACCAGTGATCCCGGGACAGGGGTCAACGAGCAGTACTTC
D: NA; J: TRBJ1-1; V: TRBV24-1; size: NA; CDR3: CATSTGLNEQFF; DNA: TGTGCCACCAGTACAGGGTTGAATGAGCAGTTCTTT
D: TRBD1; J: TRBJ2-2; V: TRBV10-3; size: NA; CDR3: CASSPHGTVTGELFF; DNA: TGTGCCAGCAGCCCACATGGGACAGTCACCGGGGAGCTGTTTTTT
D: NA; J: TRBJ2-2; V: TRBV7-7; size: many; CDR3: CASSRDRSNTGELFF; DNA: TGTGCCAGCAGCCGGGACCGATCGAACACCGGGGAGCTGTTTTTT
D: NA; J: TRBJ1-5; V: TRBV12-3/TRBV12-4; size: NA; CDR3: CASSPTEYQPQHF; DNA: TGTGCCAGCAGTCCGACGGAATATCAGCCCCAGCATTTT
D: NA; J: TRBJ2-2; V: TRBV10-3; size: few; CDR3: CASSGDIPNTGELFF; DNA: TGTGCCAGCAGCGGGGACATTCCGAACACCGGGGAGCTGTTTTTT
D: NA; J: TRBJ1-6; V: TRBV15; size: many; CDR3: CATSSAEDSFVGSPLHF; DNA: TGTGCCACCAGCAGCGCAGAGGACAGCTTTGTAGGATCACCCCTCCACTTT
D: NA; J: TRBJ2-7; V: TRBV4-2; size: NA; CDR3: CASSQDVGNYEQYF; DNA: TGTGCCAGCAGCCAGGATGTAGGGAACTACGAGCAGTACTTC
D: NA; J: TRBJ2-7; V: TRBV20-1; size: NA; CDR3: CSAREGAMDYEQCF; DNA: TGCAGTGCTAGAGAGGGGGCCATGGACTACGAGCAGTGCTTC
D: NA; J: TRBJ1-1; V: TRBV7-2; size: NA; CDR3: CASRKVGVRNTEAFF; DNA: TGTGCCAGCAGAAAGGTAGGGGTTCGAAACACTGAAGCTTTCTTT
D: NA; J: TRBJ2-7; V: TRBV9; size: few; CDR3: CASSVSGAEDYEQYF; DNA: TGTGCCAGCAGCGTATCAGGGGCCGAGGACTACGAGCAGTACTTC
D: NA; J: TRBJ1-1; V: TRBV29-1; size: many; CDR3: CSVEVGKGTEAFF; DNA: TGCAGCGTTGAAGTGGGTAAAGGCACTGAAGCTTTCTTT
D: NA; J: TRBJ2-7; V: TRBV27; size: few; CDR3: CASISEGGEQYF; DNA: TGTGCCAGCATATCCGAGGGAGGCGAGCAGTACTTC
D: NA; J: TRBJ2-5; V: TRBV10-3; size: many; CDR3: CAIAAQETQYF; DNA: TGTGCCATCGCCGCCCAAGAGACCCAGTACTTC
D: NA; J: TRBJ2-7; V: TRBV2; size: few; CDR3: CASSDGWVYEQYF; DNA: TGTGCCAGCAGTGACGGGTGGGTCTACGAGCAGTACTTC
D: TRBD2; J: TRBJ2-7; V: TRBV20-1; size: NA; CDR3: CSARDLSGLAGFYEQYF; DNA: TGCAGTGCTAGAGATCTTTCGGGACTAGCGGGATTCTACGAGCAGTACTTC
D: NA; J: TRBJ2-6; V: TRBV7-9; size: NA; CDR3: CASSFRLIRDSGANVLTF; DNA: TGTGCCAGCAGTTTTCGTCTCATACGGGACTCTGGGGCCAACGTCCTGACTTTC
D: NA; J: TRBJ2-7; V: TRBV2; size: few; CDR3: CASLTGRGTYEQYF; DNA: TGTGCCAGCCTGACGGGGAGGGGGACATACGAGCAGTACTTC
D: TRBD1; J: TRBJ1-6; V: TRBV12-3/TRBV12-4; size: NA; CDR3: CASSDWQGGSPLHF; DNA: TGTGCCAGCAGTGATTGGCAGGGGGGATCCCCCCTCCACTTT
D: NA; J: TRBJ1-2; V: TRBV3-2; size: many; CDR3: CASSQGWHTF; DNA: TGTGCCAGCAGCCAAGGATGGCACACCTTC
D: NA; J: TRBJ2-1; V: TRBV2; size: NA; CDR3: CASSEGVKRYNEQFF; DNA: TGTGCCAGCAGTGAAGGGGTTAAACGGTACAATGAGCAGTTCTTC
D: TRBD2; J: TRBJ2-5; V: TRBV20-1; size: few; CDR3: CSARTLAGGGETQYF; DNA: TGCAGTGCTAGAACACTAGCGGGAGGAGGGGAGACCCAGTACTTC
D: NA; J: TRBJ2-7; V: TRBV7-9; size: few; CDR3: CASSLFRGAGTYEQYF; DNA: TGTGCCAGCAGCTTATTTCGGGGGGCCGGGACCTACGAGCAGTACTTC
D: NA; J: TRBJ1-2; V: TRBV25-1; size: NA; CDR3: CASSTSGVESYTF; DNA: TGTGCCAGCAGTACCTCAGGGGTCGAAAGCTACACCTTC
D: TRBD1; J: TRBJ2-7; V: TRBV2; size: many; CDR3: CASSAGTGSSYEQYF; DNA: TGTGCCAGTAGCGCAGGGACAGGGAGCTCCTACGAGCAGTACTTC
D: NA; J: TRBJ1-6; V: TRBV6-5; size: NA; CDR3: CASSFGSNQPLHF; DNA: TGTGCCAGCAGTTTTGGGAGCAATCAGCCCCTCCACTTT
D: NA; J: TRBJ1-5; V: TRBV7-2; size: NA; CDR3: CASSFQLNQPQHF; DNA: TGTGCCAGCAGCTTCCAGCTTAATCAGCCCCAGCATTTT
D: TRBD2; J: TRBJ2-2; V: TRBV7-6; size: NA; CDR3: CASSLGGRLYTGELFF; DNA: TGTGCCAGCAGCTTAGGCGGGAGGTTATACACCGGGGAGCTGTTTTTT
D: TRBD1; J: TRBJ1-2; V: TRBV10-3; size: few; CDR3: CASQRTGLYGYTF; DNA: TGTGCCAGCCAGAGGACAGGTCTCTATGGCTACACCTTC
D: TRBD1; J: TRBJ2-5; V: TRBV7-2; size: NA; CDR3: CASRRAGTVTYEGGGETQYF; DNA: TGTGCCAGCAGGCGGGCCGGGACAGTGACTTACGAAGGGGGCGGGGAGACCCAGTACTTC
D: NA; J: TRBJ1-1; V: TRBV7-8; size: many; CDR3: CASSLDKSEAFF; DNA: TGTGCCAGCAGCTTAGATAAATCTGAAGCTTTCTTT
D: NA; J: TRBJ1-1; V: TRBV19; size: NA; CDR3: CASSIQGGGTEAFF; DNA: TGTGCCAGTAGTATACAGGGAGGTGGCACTGAAGCTTTCTTT
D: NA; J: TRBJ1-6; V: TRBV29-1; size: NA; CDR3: CSAAGSYNSPLHF; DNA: TGCAGCGCAGCCGGCTCCTATAATTCACCCCTCCACTTT
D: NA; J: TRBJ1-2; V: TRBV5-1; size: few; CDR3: CASSLEASRNYGYTF; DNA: TGCGCCAGCAGCTTGGAGGCCTCCCGTAACTATGGCTACACCTTC
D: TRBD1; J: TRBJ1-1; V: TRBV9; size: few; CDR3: CASSQGGRGETEAFF; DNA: TGTGCCAGCAGCCAAGGTGGCAGGGGGGAGACTGAAGCTTTCTTT
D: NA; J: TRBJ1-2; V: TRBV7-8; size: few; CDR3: CASSSSARRNNYGYTF; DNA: TGTGCCAGCAGCTCCTCGGCTAGGAGAAATAACTATGGCTACACCTTC
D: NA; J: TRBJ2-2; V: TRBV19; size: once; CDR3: CARNYRVSTGELFF; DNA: TGTGCCAGAAATTACAGGGTGTCCACCGGGGAGCTGTTTTTT
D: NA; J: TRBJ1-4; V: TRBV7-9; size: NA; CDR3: CASSLEAPTNEKLFF; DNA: TGTGCCAGCAGCTTGGAAGCCCCAACTAATGAAAAACTGTTTTTT
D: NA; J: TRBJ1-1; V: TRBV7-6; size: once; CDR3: CASSRGSEAFF; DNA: TGTGCCAGCAGCAGGGGGTCTGAAGCTTTCTTT
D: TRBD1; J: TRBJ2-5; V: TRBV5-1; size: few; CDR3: CASSLPGQAKETQYF; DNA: TGCGCCAGCAGCCTCCCGGGACAGGCCAAAGAGACCCAGTACTTC
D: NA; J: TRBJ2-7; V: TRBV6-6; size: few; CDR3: CASSYGPGRVYEQYF; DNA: TGTGCCAGCAGTTACGGGCCCGGGAGAGTCTACGAGCAGTACTTC
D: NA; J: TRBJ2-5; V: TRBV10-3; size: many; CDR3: CAISLTDQETQYF; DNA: TGTGCCATCAGTTTGACAGACCAAGAGACCCAGTACTTC
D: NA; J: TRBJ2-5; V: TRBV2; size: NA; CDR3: CASSDSTDLETQYF; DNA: TGTGCCAGCAGTGATTCGACTGACCTAGAGACCCAGTACTTC
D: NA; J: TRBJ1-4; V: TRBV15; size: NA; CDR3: CATSRDRVAGNEKLFF; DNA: TGTGCCACCAGCAGAGATCGGGTGGCGGGCAATGAAAAACTGTTTTTT